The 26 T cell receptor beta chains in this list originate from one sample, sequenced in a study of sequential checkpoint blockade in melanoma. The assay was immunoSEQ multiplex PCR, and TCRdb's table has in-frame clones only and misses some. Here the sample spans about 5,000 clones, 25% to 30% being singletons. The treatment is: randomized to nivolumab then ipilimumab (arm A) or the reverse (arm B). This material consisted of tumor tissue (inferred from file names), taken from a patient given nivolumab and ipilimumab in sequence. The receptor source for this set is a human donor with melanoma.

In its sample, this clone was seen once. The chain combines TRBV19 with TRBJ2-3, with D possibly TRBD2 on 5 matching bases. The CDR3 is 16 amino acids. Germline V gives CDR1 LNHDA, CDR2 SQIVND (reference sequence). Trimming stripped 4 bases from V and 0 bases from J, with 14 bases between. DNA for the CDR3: TGTGCCAGTAGTAAGGACTCCGCCGGGAGCACAGATACGCAGTATTTT. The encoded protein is CASSKDSAGSTDTQYF.

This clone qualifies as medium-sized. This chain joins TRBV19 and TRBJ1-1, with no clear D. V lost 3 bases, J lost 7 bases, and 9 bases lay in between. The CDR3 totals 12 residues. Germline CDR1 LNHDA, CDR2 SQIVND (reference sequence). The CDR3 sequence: CASSIEGDEAFF. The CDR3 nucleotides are TGTGCCAGTAGTATCGAGGGAGATGAAGCTTTCTTT.

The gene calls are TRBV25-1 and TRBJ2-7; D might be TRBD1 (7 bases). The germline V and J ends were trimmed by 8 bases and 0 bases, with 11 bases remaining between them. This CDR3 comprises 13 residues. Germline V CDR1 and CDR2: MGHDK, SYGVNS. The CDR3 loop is CASGGDSSYEQYF. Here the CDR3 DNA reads TGTGCCAGCGGAGGGGACAGCTCCTACGAGCAGTACTTC.

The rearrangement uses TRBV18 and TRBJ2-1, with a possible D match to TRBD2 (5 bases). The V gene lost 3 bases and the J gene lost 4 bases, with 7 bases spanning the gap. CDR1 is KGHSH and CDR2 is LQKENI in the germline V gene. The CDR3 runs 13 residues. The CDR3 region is CASSPGRYNEQFF. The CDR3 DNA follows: TGTGCCAGCTCACCGGGGAGATACAATGAGCAGTTCTTC.

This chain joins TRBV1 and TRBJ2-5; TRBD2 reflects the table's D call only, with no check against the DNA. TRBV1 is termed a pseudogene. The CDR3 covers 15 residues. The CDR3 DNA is TGCGCCAGCAGCCAAGGACGGAGCAGCCAAGAGACCCAGTACTTC. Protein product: CASSQGRSSQETQYF.

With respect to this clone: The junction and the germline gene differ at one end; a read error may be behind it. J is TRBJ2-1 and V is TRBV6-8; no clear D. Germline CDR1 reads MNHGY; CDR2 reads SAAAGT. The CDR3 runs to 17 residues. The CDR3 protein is CASSDSMASSSYNEQFF. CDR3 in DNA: TGTGCCAGCAGTGACTCGATGGCGAGTAGCTCCTACAATGAGCAGTTCTTC.

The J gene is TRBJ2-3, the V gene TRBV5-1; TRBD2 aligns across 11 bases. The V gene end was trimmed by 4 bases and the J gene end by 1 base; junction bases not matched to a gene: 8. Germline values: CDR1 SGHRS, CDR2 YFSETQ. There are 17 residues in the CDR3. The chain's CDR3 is CASSLTLLAGGTDTQYF. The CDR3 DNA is TGCGCCAGCAGCCTCACGTTACTAGCGGGGGGCACAGATACGCAGTATTTT.

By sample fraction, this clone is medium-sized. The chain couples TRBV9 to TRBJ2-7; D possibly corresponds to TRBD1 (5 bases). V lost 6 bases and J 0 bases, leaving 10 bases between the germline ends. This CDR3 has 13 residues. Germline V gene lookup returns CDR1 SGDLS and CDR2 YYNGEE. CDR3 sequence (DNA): TGTGCCAGCACAATACAGGACTCCTACGAGCAGTACTTC. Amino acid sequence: CASTIQDSYEQYF.

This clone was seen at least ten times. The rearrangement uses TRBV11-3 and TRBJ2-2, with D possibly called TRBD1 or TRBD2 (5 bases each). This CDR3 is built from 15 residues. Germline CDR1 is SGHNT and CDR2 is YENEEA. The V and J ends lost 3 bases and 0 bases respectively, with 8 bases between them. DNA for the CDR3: TGTGCCAGCAGCTTCCGGGGCCCGAACACCGGGGAGCTGTTTTTT. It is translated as CASSFRGPNTGELFF.

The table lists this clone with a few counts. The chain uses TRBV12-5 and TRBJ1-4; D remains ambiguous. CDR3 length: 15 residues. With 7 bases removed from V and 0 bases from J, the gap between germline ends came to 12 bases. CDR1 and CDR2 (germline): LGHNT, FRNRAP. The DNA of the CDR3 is TGTGCTAGTGCTGCAGGTCAGGCAACTAATGAAAAACTGTTTTTT. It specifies CASAAGQATNEKLFF.

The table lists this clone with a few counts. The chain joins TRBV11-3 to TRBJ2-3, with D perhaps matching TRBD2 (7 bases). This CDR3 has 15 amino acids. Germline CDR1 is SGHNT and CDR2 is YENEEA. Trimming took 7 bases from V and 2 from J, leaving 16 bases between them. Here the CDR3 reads CASNWGGPYTDTQYF. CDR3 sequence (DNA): TGTGCCAGCAACTGGGGGGGGCCATACACAGATACGCAGTATTTT. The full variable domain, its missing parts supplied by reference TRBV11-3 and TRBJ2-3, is EAGVVQSPRYKIIEKKQPVAFWCNPISGHNTLYWYLQNLGQGPELLIRYENEEAVDDSQLPKDRFSAERLKGVDSTLKIQPAELGDSAVYLCASNWGGPYTDTQYFGPGTRLTVL.

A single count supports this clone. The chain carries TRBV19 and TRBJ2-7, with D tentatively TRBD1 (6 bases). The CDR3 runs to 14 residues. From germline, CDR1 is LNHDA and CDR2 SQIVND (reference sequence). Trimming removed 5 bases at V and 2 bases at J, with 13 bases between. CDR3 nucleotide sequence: TGTGCCAGTAGTGGCCGGGACAAAGCCTACGAGCAGTACTTC. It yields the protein CASSGRDKAYEQYF.

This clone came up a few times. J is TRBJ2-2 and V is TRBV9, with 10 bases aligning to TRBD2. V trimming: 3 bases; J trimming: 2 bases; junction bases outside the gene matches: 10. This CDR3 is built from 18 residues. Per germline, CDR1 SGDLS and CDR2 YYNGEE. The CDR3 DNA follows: TGTGCCAGCAGCGGGAGGGTAGCTAGCGGGGGAAACACCGGGGAGCTGTTTTTT. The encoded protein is CASSGRVASGGNTGELFF. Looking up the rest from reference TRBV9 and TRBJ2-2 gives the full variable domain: DSGVTQTPKHLITATGQRVTLRCSPRSGDLSVYWYQQSLDQGLQFLIQYYNGEERAKGNILERFSAQQFPDLHSELNLSSLELGDSALYFCASSGRVASGGNTGELFFGEGSRLTVL.

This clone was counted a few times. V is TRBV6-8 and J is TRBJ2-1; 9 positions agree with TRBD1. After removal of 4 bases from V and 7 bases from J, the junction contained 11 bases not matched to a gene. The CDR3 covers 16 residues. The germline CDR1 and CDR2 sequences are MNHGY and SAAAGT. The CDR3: CASSWGGGQGVNEQFF. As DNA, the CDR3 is TGTGCCAGCAGTTGGGGTGGGGGACAGGGTGTTAATGAGCAGTTCTTC.

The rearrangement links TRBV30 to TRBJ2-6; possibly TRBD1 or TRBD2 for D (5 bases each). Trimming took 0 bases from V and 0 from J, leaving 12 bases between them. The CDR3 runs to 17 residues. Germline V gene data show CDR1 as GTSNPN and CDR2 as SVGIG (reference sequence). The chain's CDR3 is CAWSVYQGPSGANVLTF. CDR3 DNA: TGTGCCTGGAGTGTATATCAGGGACCCTCTGGGGCCAACGTCCTGACTTTC.

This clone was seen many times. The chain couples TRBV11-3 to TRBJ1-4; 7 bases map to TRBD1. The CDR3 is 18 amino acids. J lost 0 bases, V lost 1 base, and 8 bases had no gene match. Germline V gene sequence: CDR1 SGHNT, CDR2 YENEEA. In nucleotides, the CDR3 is TGTGCCAGCAGCTTAGGGCGGGACAGCAATCCAACTAATGAAAAACTGTTTTTT. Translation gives CASSLGRDSNPTNEKLFF.

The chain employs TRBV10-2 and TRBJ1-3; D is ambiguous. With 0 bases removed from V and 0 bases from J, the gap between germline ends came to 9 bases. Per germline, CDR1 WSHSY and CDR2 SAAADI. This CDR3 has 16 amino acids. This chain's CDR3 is CASSESATRSGNTIYF. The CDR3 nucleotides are TGCGCCAGCAGTGAGTCGGCCACTCGCTCTGGAAACACCATATATTTT.

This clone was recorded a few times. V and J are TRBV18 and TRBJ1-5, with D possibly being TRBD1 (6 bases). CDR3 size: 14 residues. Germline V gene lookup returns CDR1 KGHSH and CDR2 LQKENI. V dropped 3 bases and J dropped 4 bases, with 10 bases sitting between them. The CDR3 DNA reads TGTGCCAGCTCACCTGACAGGAAGAATCAGCCCCAGCATTTT. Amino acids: CASSPDRKNQPQHF. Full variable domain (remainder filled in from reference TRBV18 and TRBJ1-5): NAGVMQNPRHLVRRRGQEARLRCSPMKGHSHVYWYRQLPEEGLKFMVYLQKENIIDESGMPKERFSAEFPKEGPSILRIQQVVRGDSAAYFCASSPDRKNQPQHFGDGTRLSIL.

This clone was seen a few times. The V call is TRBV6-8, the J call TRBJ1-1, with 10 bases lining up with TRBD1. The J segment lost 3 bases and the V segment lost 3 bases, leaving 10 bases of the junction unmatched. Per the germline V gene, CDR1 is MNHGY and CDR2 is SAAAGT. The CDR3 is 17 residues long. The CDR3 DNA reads TGTGCCAGCAGTTATTTTGGGACAGGGGCGAGGTACACTGAAGCTTTCTTT. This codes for CASSYFGTGARYTEAFF.

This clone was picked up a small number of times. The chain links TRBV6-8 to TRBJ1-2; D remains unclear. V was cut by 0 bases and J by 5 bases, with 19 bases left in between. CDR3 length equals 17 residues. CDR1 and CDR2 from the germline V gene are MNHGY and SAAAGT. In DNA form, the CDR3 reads TGTGCCAGCAGTTACTCGAATATAAACCCAGGCTCGTATGGCTACACCTTC. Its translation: CASSYSNINPGSYGYTF.

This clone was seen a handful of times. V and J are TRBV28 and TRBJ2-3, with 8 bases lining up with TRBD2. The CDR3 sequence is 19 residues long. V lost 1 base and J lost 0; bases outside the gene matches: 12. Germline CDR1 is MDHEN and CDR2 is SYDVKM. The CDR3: CASSLLAGRFLSSTDTQYF. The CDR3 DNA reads TGTGCCAGCAGTTTATTAGCGGGGCGCTTCCTCTCTAGCACAGATACGCAGTATTTT.

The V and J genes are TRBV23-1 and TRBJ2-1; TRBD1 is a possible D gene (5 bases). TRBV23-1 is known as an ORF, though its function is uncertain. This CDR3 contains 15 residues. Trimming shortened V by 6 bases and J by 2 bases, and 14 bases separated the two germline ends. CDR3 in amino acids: CASSQGQTAYNEQFF. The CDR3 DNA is TGCGCCAGCAGCCAAGGGCAGACAGCCTACAATGAGCAGTTCTTC.

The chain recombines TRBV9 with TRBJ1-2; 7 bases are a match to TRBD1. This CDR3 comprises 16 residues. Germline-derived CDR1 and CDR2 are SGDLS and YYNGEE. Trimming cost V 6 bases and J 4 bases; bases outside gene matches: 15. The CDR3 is CASIEHEGATPYGYTF. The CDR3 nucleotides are TGTGCCAGCATCGAGCATGAGGGGGCGACCCCCTATGGCTACACCTTC.

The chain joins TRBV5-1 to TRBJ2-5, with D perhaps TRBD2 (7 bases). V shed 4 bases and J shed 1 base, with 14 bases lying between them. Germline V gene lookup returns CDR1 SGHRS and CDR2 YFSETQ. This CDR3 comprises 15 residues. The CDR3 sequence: CASSNKGGGQETQYF. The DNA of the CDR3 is TGCGCCAGCAGCAATAAGGGGGGGGGCCAAGAGACCCAGTACTTC. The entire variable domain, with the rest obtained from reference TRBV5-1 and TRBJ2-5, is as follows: KAGVTQTPRYLIKTRGQQVTLSCSPISGHRSVSWYQQTPGQGLQFLFEYFSETQRNKGNFPGRFSGRQFSNSRSEMNVSTLELGDSALYLCASSNKGGGQETQYFGPGTRLLVL.

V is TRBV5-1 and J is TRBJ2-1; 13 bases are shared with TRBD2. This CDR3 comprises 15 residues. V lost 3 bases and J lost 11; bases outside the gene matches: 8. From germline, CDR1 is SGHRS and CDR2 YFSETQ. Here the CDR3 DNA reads TGCGCCAGCAGCTCACCGGGACTAGCGGGATCCCAGCAGTTCTTC. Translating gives CASSSPGLAGSQQFF.

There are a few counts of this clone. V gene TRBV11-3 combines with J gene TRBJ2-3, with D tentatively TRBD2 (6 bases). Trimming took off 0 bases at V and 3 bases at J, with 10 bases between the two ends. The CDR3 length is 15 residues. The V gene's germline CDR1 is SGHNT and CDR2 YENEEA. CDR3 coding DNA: TGTGCCAGCAGCTTAGACCGCGGGAAAACAGATACGCAGTATTTT. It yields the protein CASSLDRGKTDTQYF.